This TCR beta chain was observed in a study of OX40 agonist ivuxolimab in advanced cancers. Study-wide context: Recorded diagnoses for dose-escalation patients were hepatocellular carcinoma, melanoma, renal cell or head and neck cancer.

Sequencing was performed with immunoSEQ multiplex PCR; in TCRdb, only in-frame clones are kept and a portion is missing. The data contain some 80,000 clones, around 88% of them seen just once; the ten biggest clones take up about 6.9%. Findings of the study overall: Researchers did not establish what antigens the expanded peripheral T cells target. Both blood CD4+ and CD8+ T cells showed clonal growth by week 6 at 0.1 to 3.0 mg/kg.

As to this clone: Its antigen is not identified.

The CDR3 sequence is 14 residues long. Trimming pared 1 base from V and 1 base from J, leaving 8 bases between. Per germline, CDR1 PRHDT and CDR2 FYEKMQ (reference sequence). The V call is TRBV13, the J call TRBJ2-7, with TRBD2 as a possible D gene (5 bases). This TCR was recovered from an adult with an advanced solid tumor such as melanoma, head and neck, liver or kidney cancer. The sequences come from CD4+ or CD8+ T cells sorted from blood, collected in a trial of the OX40 agonist ivuxolimab. The CDR3 bases are TGTGCCAGCAGCTTAGTCAGGAGGTCCTACGAGCAGTACTTC. Protein sequence: CASSLVRRSYEQYF.